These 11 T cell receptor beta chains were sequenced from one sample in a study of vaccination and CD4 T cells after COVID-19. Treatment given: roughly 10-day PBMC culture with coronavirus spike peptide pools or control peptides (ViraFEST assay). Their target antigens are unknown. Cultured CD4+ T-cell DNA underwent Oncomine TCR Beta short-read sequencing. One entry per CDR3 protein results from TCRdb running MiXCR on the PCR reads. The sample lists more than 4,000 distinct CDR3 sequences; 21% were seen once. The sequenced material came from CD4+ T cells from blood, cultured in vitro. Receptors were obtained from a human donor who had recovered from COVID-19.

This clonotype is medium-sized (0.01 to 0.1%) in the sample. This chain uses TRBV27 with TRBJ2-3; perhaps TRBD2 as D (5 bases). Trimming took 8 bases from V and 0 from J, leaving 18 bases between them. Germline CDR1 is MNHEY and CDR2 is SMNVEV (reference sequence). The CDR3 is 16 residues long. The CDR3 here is CASSRSRGLSTDTQYF. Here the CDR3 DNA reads TGTGCCAGCTCCCGGTCTCGCGGGCTCAGCACAGATACGCAGTATTTT.

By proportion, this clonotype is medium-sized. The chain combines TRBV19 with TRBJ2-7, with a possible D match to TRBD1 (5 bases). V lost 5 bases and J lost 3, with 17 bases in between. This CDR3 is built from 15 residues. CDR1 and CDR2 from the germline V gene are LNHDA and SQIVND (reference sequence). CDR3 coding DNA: TGTGCCAGTAGTCCCATTGCAGGGAACAACTACGAGCAGTACTTC. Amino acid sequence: CASSPIAGNNYEQYF.

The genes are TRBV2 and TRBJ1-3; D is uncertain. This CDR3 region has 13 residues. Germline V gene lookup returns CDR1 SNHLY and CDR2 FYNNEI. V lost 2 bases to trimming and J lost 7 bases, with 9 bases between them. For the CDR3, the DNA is TGTGCCAGCAGTGAACGGCAGTACAACACCATATATTTT. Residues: CASSERQYNTIYF.

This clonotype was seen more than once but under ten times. This CDR3 reads CSVNGRGQADEQFF. Written as DNA, the CDR3 is TGCAGTGTCAATGGTAGGGGCCAAGCCGATGAGCAGTTCTTC. The V call is TRBV20-1, the J call TRBJ2-1; D may be TRBD1 (5 bases). Trimming stripped 7 bases from V and 8 bases from J, with 21 bases between. The CDR3 contains 14 residues. Looked up from germline, CDR1 is DFQATT and CDR2 is SNEGSKA (reference sequence).

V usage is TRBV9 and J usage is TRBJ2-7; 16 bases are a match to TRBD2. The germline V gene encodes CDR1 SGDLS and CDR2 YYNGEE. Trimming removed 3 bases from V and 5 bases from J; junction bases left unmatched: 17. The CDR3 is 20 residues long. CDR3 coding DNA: TGTGCCAGCAGCGCGGGACTAGCGGGGGGGCCTTCTACGAGTTTCAACGAGCAGTACTTC. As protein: CASSAGLAGGPSTSFNEQYF. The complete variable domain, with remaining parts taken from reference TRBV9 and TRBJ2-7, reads DSGVTQTPKHLITATGQRVTLRCSPRSGDLSVYWYQQSLDQGLQFLIQYYNGEERAKGNILERFSAQQFPDLHSELNLSSLELGDSALYFCASSAGLAGGPSTSFNEQYFGPGTRLTVT.

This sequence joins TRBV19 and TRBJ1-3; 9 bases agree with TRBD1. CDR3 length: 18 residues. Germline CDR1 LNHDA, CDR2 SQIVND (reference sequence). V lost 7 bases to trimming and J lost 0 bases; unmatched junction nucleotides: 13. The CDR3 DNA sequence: TGTGCCAGTAAGGAGGGGACAGGGTCTGCCGGCTCTGGAAACACCATATATTTT. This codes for CASKEGTGSAGSGNTIYF.

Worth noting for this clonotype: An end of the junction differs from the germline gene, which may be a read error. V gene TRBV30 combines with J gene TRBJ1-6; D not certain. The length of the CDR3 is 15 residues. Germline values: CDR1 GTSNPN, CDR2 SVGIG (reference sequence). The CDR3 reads CAWSVEGGGNSPFHF. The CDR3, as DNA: TGTGCCTGGAGTGTAGAAGGTGGCGGGAATTCACCCTTCCACTTT.

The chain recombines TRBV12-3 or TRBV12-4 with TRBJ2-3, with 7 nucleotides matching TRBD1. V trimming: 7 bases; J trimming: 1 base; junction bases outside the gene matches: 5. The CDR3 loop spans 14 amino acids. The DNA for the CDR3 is TGTGCCAGCAACGACAGGGCGCGCACAGATACGCAGTATTTT. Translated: CASNDRARTDTQYF.

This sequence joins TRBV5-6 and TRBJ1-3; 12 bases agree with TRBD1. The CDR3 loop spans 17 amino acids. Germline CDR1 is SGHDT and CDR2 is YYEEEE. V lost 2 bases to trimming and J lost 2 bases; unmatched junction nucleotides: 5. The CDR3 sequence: CASSLGDRGRTGNTIYF. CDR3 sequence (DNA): TGTGCCAGCAGCTTAGGGGACAGGGGGCGAACTGGAAACACCATATATTTT.

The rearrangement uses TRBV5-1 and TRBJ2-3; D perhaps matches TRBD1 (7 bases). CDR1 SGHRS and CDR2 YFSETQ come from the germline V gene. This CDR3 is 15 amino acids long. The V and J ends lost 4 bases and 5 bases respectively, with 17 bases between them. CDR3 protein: CASSPNRGGVDTQYF. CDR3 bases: TGCGCCAGCAGCCCAAACAGGGGAGGCGTAGATACGCAGTATTTT.

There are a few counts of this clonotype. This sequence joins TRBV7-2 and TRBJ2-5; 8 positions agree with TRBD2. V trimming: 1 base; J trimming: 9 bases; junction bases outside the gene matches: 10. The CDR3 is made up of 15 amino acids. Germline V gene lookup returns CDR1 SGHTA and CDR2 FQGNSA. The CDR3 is CASSLGAGGGRAQYF. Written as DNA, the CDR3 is TGTGCCAGCAGCTTAGGCGCGGGGGGTGGTCGGGCCCAGTACTTC. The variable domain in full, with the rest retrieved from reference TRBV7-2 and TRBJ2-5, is GAGVSQSPSNKVTEKGKDVELRCDPISGHTALYWYRQSLGQGLEFLIYFQGNSAPDKSGLPSDRFSAERTGGSVSTLTIQRTQQEDSAVYLCASSLGAGGGRAQYFGPGTRLLVL.